The T cell receptor beta chain under discussion was sequenced for a study of graft-versus-host responses after intestinal transplantation. The overall study: Every transplant recipient was induced with anti-thymocyte globulin, then maintained on tacrolimus and steroids for two to four years. Regarding the study as a whole: Among recipient marrow samples, GvH clones were found; some appeared first in ileum or blood.

Germline V gives CDR1 SGHAT, CDR2 FQNNGV. V dropped 6 bases and J dropped 5 bases, with 10 bases sitting between them. The CDR3 runs 12 residues. This clone has only a few counts. The target antigen is unknown. Clones were read by immunoSEQ multiplex PCR, and TCRdb kept only the in-frame ones, dropping some. This sample yields tens of thousands of clones, of which around 83% are seen a single time; 3% belongs to the top ten. Graft specimens yielded both intraepithelial and lamina propria lymphocytes. The sequences come from ileum tissue, collected 98 days after intestinal transplantation. The chain links TRBV11-2 to TRBJ2-5, with D maybe TRBD2 (5 bases). The clonotype was recovered from a human patient who received an intestinal transplant, so some T cells may come from the graft donor. CDR3: CASSQQRETQYF. The CDR3 nucleotides are TGTGCCAGCAGTCAGCAGCGGGAGACCCAGTACTTC.